This T cell receptor beta chain was sequenced in a study of cytomegalovirus exposure and HLA in healthy donors. Comment on this clone: Its antigen is not identified.

Whereas donors were nominally healthy upon sampling, unrecorded immune exposures were probable. CDR3 length: 16 amino acids. Germline CDR1 reads PRHDT; CDR2 reads FYEKMQ (reference sequence). J lost 6 bases, V lost 2 bases, and 9 bases had no gene match. General study points: The study recorded 150 to 200 TCR beta chains that were cytomegalovirus-associated. Later analysis showed TCR association rates varying by HLA locus, highest for DRB1 and lowest for HLA-C. Among donors in an Asian-associated ancestry cluster, a later analysis reportedly found fewer N-insertions than the approximately 700-donor mean.

A multiplex PCR was run with 60 Vbeta primers and 13 Jbeta primers. Clones were sequenced by immunoSEQ multiplex PCR, and TCRdb holds only the in-frame ones, with some missing. This table holds roughly 120,000 clones, less than 80% found once. This chain joins TRBV13 and TRBJ2-3; 9 nucleotides match TRBD1. The receptor was isolated from a woman between 40 and 50 years old in good health and CMV-seropositive. Source material: PBMCs. The CDR3 loop is CASSLKGQGQPDTQYF. The CDR3 DNA reads as TGTGCCAGCAGCTTAAAGGGACAGGGTCAGCCCGATACGCAGTATTTT.